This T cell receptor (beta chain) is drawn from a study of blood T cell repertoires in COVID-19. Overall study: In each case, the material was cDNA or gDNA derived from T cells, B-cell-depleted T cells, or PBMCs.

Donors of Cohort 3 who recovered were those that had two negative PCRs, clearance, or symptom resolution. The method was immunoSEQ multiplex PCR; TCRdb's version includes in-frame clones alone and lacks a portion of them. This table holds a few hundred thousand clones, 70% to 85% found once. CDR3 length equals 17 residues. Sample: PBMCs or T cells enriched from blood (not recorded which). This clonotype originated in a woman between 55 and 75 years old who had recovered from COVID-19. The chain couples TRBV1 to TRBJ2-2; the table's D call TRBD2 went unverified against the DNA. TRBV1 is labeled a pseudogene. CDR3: CTSSQEASGGQGGELFF. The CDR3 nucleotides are TGCACCAGCAGCCAAGAGGCTAGCGGGGGTCAAGGCGGGGAGCTGTTTTTT.